The following is a T cell receptor (beta chain) sequence with its context. Repertoires were generated with immunoSEQ multiplex PCR, while TCRdb's copy carries only in-frame clones and drops some. The data contain over 35,000 clones, 90% to 95% of them singletons. The data were taken from a study of T cell changes during pregnancy in multiple sclerosis. Germline values: CDR1 SQVTM, CDR2 ANQGSEA. The CDR3 totals 14 residues. Trimming at V came to 4 bases and at J to 0 bases, leaving 4 bases not matched to a gene. This TCR was sampled from a female donor with multiple sclerosis, enrolled in a pregnancy study. This sample comprised CD8+ T cells from peripheral blood mononuclear cells, obtained in the third trimester of pregnancy. The chain recombines TRBV29-1 with TRBJ2-7; 9 nucleotides align to TRBD1. DNA of the CDR3: TGCAGCGTTGTCCCGACAGGGGGCTCCTACGAGCAGTACTTC. Translated, it gives CSVVPTGGSYEQYF.